These T cell receptor beta chains were read from a single sample in a study of cytomegalovirus exposure and HLA in healthy donors. Profiled with immunoSEQ multiplex PCR; TCRdb holds only in-frame clones, not every one. The sample has some 140,000 clones; around 79% are singletons. What was sequenced was PBMCs. These receptors were obtained from a young man in good health and CMV-seronegative. Both conserved end residues are part of each CDR3. The order of the fields is J gene, clone size, V gene, D gene, CDR3 protein, CDR3 DNA. The D gene is left open where the match is weak. Not all rows give a size; the values are once, few, many and, for expanded clones, a class.

TRBJ1-2 - TRBV7-9 - CASSLDTGYGYTF TGTGCCAGCAGCTTAGATACGGGCTATGGCTACACCTTC
TRBJ2-7 - TRBV7-6 - CASSYGNPLGEQYF TGTGCCAGCAGCTACGGGAACCCTCTAGGGGAGCAGTACTTC
TRBJ1-1 few TRBV10-3 TRBD1 CAISESRGQGGTEAFF TGTGCCATCAGTGAGTCCCGAGGACAGGGAGGCACTGAAGCTTTCTTT
TRBJ2-1 once TRBV11-3 TRBD2 CASSPLAGGPNEQFF TGTGCCAGCAGCCCATTAGCGGGGGGGCCCAATGAGCAGTTCTTC
TRBJ2-5 - TRBV30 - CAWSRGRVNETQYF TGTGCCTGGAGTAGGGGAAGGGTAAATGAGACCCAGTACTTC
TRBJ1-5 - TRBV5-5 TRBD1 CASSPEIRDRGQNQPQHF TGTGCCAGCAGCCCAGAGATCCGGGACAGGGGGCAAAATCAGCCCCAGCATTTT
TRBJ2-1 - TRBV11-1 - CASSPQGPYGNEQFF TGTGCCAGCAGCCCTCAGGGTCCCTATGGCAATGAGCAGTTCTTC
TRBJ2-3 - TRBV5-4 - CASSFESWRGTQYF TGTGCCAGCAGCTTCGAGAGTTGGCGGGGTACGCAGTATTTT
TRBJ2-3 - TRBV27 - CASSLEGATDTQYF TGTGCCAGCAGTTTGGAAGGGGCCACAGATACGCAGTATTTT
TRBJ2-1 once TRBV10-3 - CATNSPGVPYNEQFF TGTGCCACCAATTCCCCCGGGGTCCCCTACAATGAGCAGTTCTTC
TRBJ2-7 - TRBV30 - CAWSVAYEQYF TGTGCCTGGAGTGTGGCTTACGAGCAGTACTTC
TRBJ2-1 - TRBV4-2 - CASSQSQDNEQFF TGTGCCAGCAGCCAAAGTCAGGACAATGAGCAGTTCTTC
TRBJ2-3 - TRBV30 - CAWRGAMNTDTQYF TGTGCCTGGAGAGGGGCCATGAATACAGATACGCAGTATTTT
TRBJ2-3 - TRBV11-3 TRBD2 CASSQGLAGTDTQYF TGTGCCAGCAGCCAGGGACTAGCGGGGACAGATACGCAGTATTTT
TRBJ2-3 - TRBV6-1 - CATLHYTDTQYF TGTGCCACACTCCACTATACAGATACGCAGTATTTT
TRBJ1-1 - TRBV2 - CASSEPYPAGGMNTEAFF TGTGCCAGCAGTGAACCTTATCCCGCGGGAGGCATGAACACTGAAGCTTTCTTT
TRBJ2-7 - TRBV7-6 TRBD1 CASSLGAGGYEQYF TGTGCCAGCAGCTTAGGGGCAGGGGGCTACGAGCAGTACTTC
TRBJ2-1 - TRBV6-4 TRBD2 CASSDSTSGGAEQFF TGTGCCAGCAGTGACTCGACTAGCGGGGGGGCTGAGCAGTTCTTC
TRBJ2-3 - TRBV19 - CASSMSGVFSTDTQYF TGTGCCAGTAGTATGTCGGGGGTGTTTAGCACAGATACGCAGTATTTT
TRBJ1-4 - TRBV19 TRBD1 CASYRGRGEKLFF TGTGCCAGTTACAGGGGGCGCGGTGAAAAACTGTTTTTT